This record covers a single TCR beta chain. Its antigen is still unknown. Because the CDR3's place on the DNA is in doubt, the DNA is left out and the CDR3 is given as listed by TCRdb. TCR beta cDNA was made from 450 to 600 ng total RNA with a constant-region primer. ARM-PCR, slightly modified, supplied the TCR beta libraries through three nested multiplex PCR rounds. The study ran its first two PCR rounds for nine to eleven cycles each, using TRBV1-TRBV30 forward primers and a C-beta reverse primer. TCRdb recomputed calls from the multiplex PCR reads with MiXCR, one row per CDR3 protein. The sample lists 95,000 to 150,000 distinct CDR3 sequences, 50% to 65% occurring once. The CDR3 spans 13 residues, counting both ends. This record belongs to a study of tumor-infiltrating lymphocytes in primary liver carcinoma. Study summary: The tumors ranged from about 4 to 11 cm across and fell within stage T1-T3 N0M0. Read depth, roughly 3.5 to 7.5 million productive TCRbeta reads, did not differ significantly between tissues. Points from the study as a whole: Tumor region pairs shared more overlap than did tumor-adjacent and tumor-blood pairs.

Total RNA and DNA came together from approximately 20-30 mg of bulk tissue without cell sorting. Five separate regions of each tumor underwent sampling. The V call is TRBV12-3 or TRBV12-4, the J call TRBJ1-1; TRBD1, the D gene given by the table, was not confirmed from the DNA. The clonotype comes from a woman aged 55-70 years with primary liver carcinoma and hepatitis B virus infection. The specimen was liver tumor tissue from sampling region 1. Subset here: tumor region T1, superior pole. The CDR3 reads CASSFGQGAMAIF.